The clone carrying this T cell receptor beta chain was counted a few times. What it binds is unknown. The PCR was carried out with 60 Vbeta primers and 13 Jbeta primers. TCRdb's table, derived via immunoSEQ multiplex PCR, lists solely in-frame clones and lacks some. The sample lists about 190,000 clones; about 89% were seen once. The data are from a study of cytomegalovirus exposure and HLA in healthy donors. Broader study findings: In a later analysis, donors in an Asian-associated ancestry cluster reportedly had fewer N-insertions in productive TCRs than the cohort mean.

This clonotype was sampled from a man aged 25 to 40 in good health and CMV-seronegative. The source material was PBMCs.

The CDR3 is CSVRGQGSYEQYF. Here the CDR3 DNA reads TGCAGCGTTAGGGGACAGGGCTCCTACGAGCAGTACTTC. This chain links TRBV29-1 with TRBJ2-7, with 9 bases aligning to TRBD1. After removal of 5 bases from V and 0 bases from J, the junction contained 2 bases not matched to a gene. In germline, CDR1 is SQVTM, CDR2 ANQGSEA. The CDR3 totals 13 residues.